The T cell receptor beta chain described here comes from a study of regulatory T cells in long-lasting Graves disease (dated by TCRdb to about 2021). Some background on the complete study: In the newly diagnosed Graves' disease group, patients had been taking antithyroid drugs for less than 3 months. Persistent Graves' disease patients were compared with newly diagnosed Graves' disease patients by peripheral blood TCR sequencing and RNA sequencing. The study was registered as a clinical trial and conducted in China. TCR sequencing covered some 13 persistent and approximately 20 newly diagnosed Graves' disease patients, some 33 samples in total.

Trimmed from V: 3 bases; trimmed from J: 4 bases; junction bases lacking a gene match: 11. The CDR1 and CDR2 encoded by the germline V gene (reference sequence) are WNHNN and SYGVQD. Taken from cysteine to phenylalanine, the CDR3 has 16 residues. Only the CDR3 DNA is retained, 48 bases long and in frame from the first base. The method behind the library was multiplex PCR. TCRdb names Illumina HiSeq 4000 as the instrument used. TCR beta libraries were built with iRepertoire HTBI primers and Arm-PCR amplification of CDR3 regions. Before sequencing, the PCR products went through gel purification. On the study's bioinformatics: A total of 62 TRBV and some 13 TRBJ segments were identified across samples and were used for gene usage analysis of CDR3 amino acid clonotypes. COPE and FqMerger were used to merge the filtered high-quality paired reads into contigs. BLAST was used to align contigs to IMGT TRBV, TRBD and TRBJ reference genes, with CDR3 defined following IMGT. Clonotypes above 0.1% frequency were classified as highly expanded clones. Shannon entropy served as the measure of repertoire diversity, while the Gini coefficient captured V-J evenness. A clonotype was considered public if more than one individual shared it. TCRdb ran its own pipeline on the public reads, namely fastp trimming at Q25 and MiXCR clone calling, and kept in-frame beta chains. Rows are combined by CDR3 protein, so each entry shows the most common genes and DNA. It is TCRdb's table, rather than the study itself, that gives the V and J calls and clone size. The sample has 400,000 to 550,000 distinct CDR3 sequences on record, around 15% of them singletons. Clones ranked in the top ten supply around 23% of the sample.

This clonotype occurred a few times. This clone's antigen is unknown. Within one base of it there is no much larger clone, and no base qualities were kept. What the study reported, not specific to this receptor: The authors acknowledged the small sample size as a limitation that may reduce accuracy. Compared with newly diagnosed patients, persistent Graves' disease patients had lower TCR Shannon entropy and fewer highly expanded clones, which suggests clonal expansion. Because the primary lesion, thyroid tissue, could not be accessed, the study looked at peripheral blood alone. Persistent patients shared more public clonotypes among themselves (fewer than 3,000) than newly diagnosed patients did (about 970). TRBV28, TRBJ1-2 and TRBJ2-5 were preferentially used in persistent disease, while TRBV20-1 and TRBJ2-1 were favored in newly diagnosed disease. Sequencing and analysis were limited to the TCR beta chain.

The time point label here, explained by the study, means: newly diagnosed GD, antithyroid drugs for less than 3 months. For both TCR sequencing and RNA sequencing, RNA was extracted from PBMCs in TRIzol. The diagnosis of Graves' disease was made according to American Thyroid Association guidelines. The patients came from an endocrinology department in Xi'an, China. From each patient, approximately 10 milliliters of peripheral blood was collected into an EDTA anticoagulant tube. PBMCs were isolated by Ficoll Paque Plus density gradient separation without further T cell sorting. An Agilent 2100 Bioanalyzer and agarose gel were used to check RNA quality, while a NanoDrop 2000 measured RNA concentration. This sample also appeared in a second study, on T cells in Graves' hyperthyroidism and ophthalmopathy. From the second report: Stable Graves' hyperthyroidism was defined as the absence of progression to ophthalmopathy over 18 months of follow-up. The hyperthyroidism patients were between 18 and 65 years old and newly diagnosed, with a disease duration of less than 2 months. Exclusion was applied to patients with uncontrolled infections, other autoimmune diseases, pregnancy or lactation. Diagnoses were based on clinical symptoms, serum thyroxine and TRAb, thyroid ultrasound and orbital computed tomography. For the first round of RT-PCR on the TCR CDR3, the HTBI primer set was used together with the Qiagen OneStep RT-PCR kit. Most expanded thyroid clonotypes (frequency above 0.001) were also found in blood, which suggests that blood repertoires may mirror thyroid immune responses. Ophthalmopathy was separated from stable hyperthyroidism by a 13 V-J signature model, with over 85% sensitivity and about 84% specificity obtained in cross-validation and 80%/75% obtained in testing. In validation, the model predicted progression to ophthalmopathy with 60% to 71% sensitivity and 72% to 85% specificity, a median of roughly seven months before onset. To identify distinguishing TCR V-J signatures, a discovery cohort of around 100 patients was used, comprising approximately 40 with Graves' ophthalmopathy and around 57 with stable Graves' hyperthyroidism. Whether ophthalmopathy could be predicted prospectively was tested in an independent validation cohort made up of about 20 hyperthyroidism patients plus 17 patients who later progressed to ophthalmopathy. The approximately 100 discovery patients were randomly split 7:3 into training and test sets. In addition, the study compared T-cell repertoires in thyroid tissue and in blood from about 6 Graves' hyperthyroidism patients. Following sampling, methimazole starting at 30 mg daily was given to hyperthyroidism patients, and high-dose intravenous methylprednisolone was given to ophthalmopathy patients. A second multiplex PCR round built the libraries, followed by size selection and purification. Sequencing of the libraries was done on an Illumina HiSeq2000 using paired-end 100 bp reads. SOAPnuke was used to process the raw data, removing reads that contained adapters or uncalled bases, had a mean Phred below 15, or lacked an exact match to the constant primer or identifier. COPE v1.2.5 was used to merge high-quality paired reads, and clonotypes were defined as unique nucleotide sequences. Clonotypes were aligned to IMGT TRBV, TRBD and TRBJ reference segments using MiTCR v1.1. The analysis was restricted to V-J combinations with a frequency above 0.0001, which together covered approximately 99% of the repertoires. The TCS score was defined as the ratio of F50 (clonal expansion) to E x V (chaos), calculated using BLOSUM62-based TCRdist between CDR3 peptides within each V-J. Welch's t-statistics and random forest reduced 500 to 650 V-J features to under 15, which were used in a naive Bayes classifier (R e1071). Sample size was not statistically predetermined, and investigators were not blinded to group allocation. TCR Vbeta CDR3 sequencing of some 140 peripheral blood samples (roughly 41 ophthalmopathy, 75 or so hyperthyroidism and around 17 progressor patients) is reported in the paper.

The sequence joins TRBV10-1 to TRBJ2-5; 7 of the junction bases match TRBD2. This specimen was peripheral blood mononuclear cells (PBMCs), taken at new diagnosis, from a patient treated with antithyroid drugs. The receptor's source is a woman younger than 35 with Graves disease. Donor details come from another sample of the same person, matched by shared clones. CDR3 region: CASSDGAGVARETQYF. The sequenced DNA is TGCGCCAGCAGTGACGGGGCGGGAGTGGCTCGAGAGACCCAGTACTTC.